This T cell receptor (beta chain) emerged from a study of regulatory T cells in long-lasting Graves disease (dated by TCRdb to 2020 to 2022). The study in broad terms: Antithyroid drugs had been taken for less than 3 months by newly diagnosed Graves' disease patients. Persistent Graves' disease patients were compared with newly diagnosed Graves' disease patients by peripheral blood TCR sequencing and RNA sequencing. The study was registered as a clinical trial and conducted in China. A total of some 35 samples underwent TCR sequencing: some 13 from persistent and roughly 20 from newly diagnosed Graves' disease patients. Overall study results and their limits: More public clonotypes were shared among persistent patients (2,741) than among newly diagnosed patients (roughly 1,000). Preferential use of TRBV28, TRBJ1-2 and TRBJ2-5 was observed in persistent disease, whereas TRBV20-1 and TRBJ2-1 were favored in newly diagnosed disease. The small sample size was acknowledged by the authors as a limitation that may reduce accuracy. Sequencing and analysis were restricted to the TCR beta chain. Persistent Graves' disease patients showed lower TCR Shannon entropy and fewer highly expanded clones than newly diagnosed patients, suggesting clonal expansion. Peripheral blood alone was examined, since thyroid tissue, which constituted the primary lesion, could not be accessed.

With regard to this clonotype: It has no known antigen specificity. A much more abundant neighbour one base away suggests this may be a read error.

Libraries were constructed by multiplex PCR. These reads were obtained on an Illumina HiSeq 4000. CDR3 regions were amplified by Arm-PCR with iRepertoire HTBI primers to construct TCR beta libraries. Before sequencing, the PCR products underwent gel purification. The published analysis was carried out like this. Gene usage analysis of CDR3 amino acid clonotypes used the roughly 60 TRBV and some 13 TRBJ segments found across samples. COPE and FqMerger were used to merge filtered high-quality paired reads into contigs. BLAST was used to align contigs to IMGT TRBV, TRBD and TRBJ reference genes, and CDR3 was defined according to IMGT. Clonotypes above 0.1% frequency were classified as highly expanded clones. Shannon entropy was used to measure repertoire diversity, and the Gini coefficient was used to measure V-J evenness. A clonotype found in more than one individual was treated as public. TCRdb redid the processing of the public reads, applying fastp at Q25 and MiXCR, and retained in-frame beta chains. Rows matching on CDR3 protein sequence are summarized as one entry with the most common DNA and genes. The V and J calls shown here were made by TCRdb, not taken from the authors' results. In this sample the table shows hundreds of thousands of distinct CDR3 sequences, 16% of which occur a single time. Roughly 18% of the sample belongs to the ten largest clones.

The trim is 0 bases for V and 3 bases for J, with a gap of 12 bases between the germline ends. The CDR3 spans 15 residues, from the cysteine through the phenylalanine. Kept here is only the CDR3 DNA, which spans 45 bases and is read in frame from base 1. CDR1 and CDR2, per the germline V gene (reference sequence), are LGHDT and YNNKEL. In light of the paper, this sample's time point label describes: newly diagnosed GD, antithyroid drugs for less than 3 months. For both TCR sequencing and RNA sequencing, RNA was extracted from PBMCs using TRIzol. The diagnosis of Graves' disease followed American Thyroid Association guidelines. Patients for the study were recruited at an endocrinology department in Xi'an, China. Each patient gave 7 to 9.5 milliliters of peripheral blood, collected in an EDTA anticoagulant tube. PBMCs were isolated by Ficoll Paque Plus density gradient separation without further T cell sorting. An Agilent 2100 Bioanalyzer and agarose gel were used to assess RNA quality, and a NanoDrop 2000 was used to measure RNA concentration.

Separately, the same data were catalogued under a study of T cells in Graves' hyperthyroidism and ophthalmopathy. That second publication adds: Stable Graves' hyperthyroidism was defined as the absence of progression to ophthalmopathy over 18 months of follow-up. Hyperthyroidism patients were newly diagnosed, had a disease duration of under 2 months, and were aged 18 to 65 years. Exclusion was applied to patients with uncontrolled infections, other autoimmune diseases, pregnancy or lactation. Diagnoses were based on clinical symptoms, serum thyroxine and TRAb, thyroid ultrasound and orbital computed tomography. The TCR CDR3 was subjected to a first round of RT-PCR using the HTBI primer set and the Qiagen OneStep RT-PCR kit. Most expanded thyroid clonotypes (frequency above 0.001) were also detected in blood, a finding suggesting that blood repertoires may reflect thyroid immune responses. A 13 V-J signature model separated ophthalmopathy from stable hyperthyroidism, with 87.88% sensitivity and roughly 81% specificity in cross-validation and 80%/75% in testing. In validation, the model predicted progression to ophthalmopathy with roughly 70% sensitivity and 72% to 85% specificity, a median of roughly seven months before onset. To identify TCR V-J signatures that set the groups apart, the researchers used a discovery cohort of roughly 100 patients, made up of 40 to 45 with Graves' ophthalmopathy and some 55 with stable Graves' hyperthyroidism. Prospective prediction of ophthalmopathy was tested in an independent validation cohort consisting of roughly 19 hyperthyroidism patients and some 17 patients who later progressed to ophthalmopathy. For training and testing, the 100 or so patients in the discovery cohort were randomly divided in a 7:3 ratio. The study also compared thyroid tissue and blood T-cell repertoires from about 6 Graves' hyperthyroidism patients. Once sampling was done, hyperthyroidism patients were given methimazole at a starting dose of 30 mg daily, whereas ophthalmopathy patients were given high-dose intravenous methylprednisolone. Libraries were constructed in a second round of multiplex PCR, after which size selection and purification were performed. Sequencing of the libraries was done on an Illumina HiSeq2000 using paired-end 100 bp reads. SOAPnuke was used to process the raw data, with reads discarded if the reads contained adapters or uncalled bases, had a mean Phred below 15, or lacked an exact constant-primer or identifier match. High-quality paired reads were merged using COPE v1.2.5, and each unique nucleotide sequence was defined as a clonotype. MiTCR v1.1 was used to align clonotypes to the IMGT TRBV, TRBD and TRBJ reference segments. The analysis included only V-J combinations with a frequency above 0.0001, which together covered more than 99% of the repertoires. A TCS score was defined as the ratio of F50 (clonal expansion) to E x V (chaos), with BLOSUM62-based TCRdist applied between CDR3 peptides within each V-J. Welch's t-statistics and random forest reduced around 550 V-J features to under 15, which were used in a naive Bayes classifier (R e1071). Sample size was not statistically predetermined, and blinding of investigators to group allocation was not performed. The paper describes TCR Vbeta CDR3 sequencing of 130 to 150 peripheral blood samples, made up of about 40 ophthalmopathy patients, 70 to 75 hyperthyroidism patients and roughly 17 progressor patients.

Recombination linked TRBV3-1 to TRBJ2-7; no D gene call is confident. The clonotype originates from a woman in her twenties or thirties with Graves disease. Donor details come from another sample of the same person, matched by shared clones. Material: peripheral blood mononuclear cells (PBMCs), obtained at new diagnosis, from a patient treated with antithyroid drugs. The DNA sequence follows: TGTGCCAGCAGCCAAGATGAGAGGCCCGTCTACGAGCAGTACTTC. Protein translation: CASSQDERPVYEQYF.